The 25 T cell receptor beta chains below all came from one sample that was sequenced in a study of cytomegalovirus exposure and HLA in healthy donors. This table comes from immunoSEQ multiplex PCR, and its TCRdb copy is limited to in-frame clones, with some not included. The data show about 150,000 clones, with approximately 86% seen just once and approximately 2.2% held by the top ten. Sequencing input: PBMCs. The receptors were sampled from a human donor in good health.

The chain is built from TRBV27 and TRBJ2-3, with 7 bases that match TRBD2. With 3 bases clipped from V and 0 bases from J, the junction kept 3 bases outside the gene matches. The CDR3 has 15 amino acids. Per the germline V gene, CDR1 is MNHEY and CDR2 is SMNVEV (reference sequence). CDR3 amino acids: CASSFLAASTDTQYF. As DNA, the CDR3 is TGTGCCAGCAGTTTCCTAGCGGCTAGCACAGATACGCAGTATTTT.

The chain uses TRBV6-1 and TRBJ2-1; the D gene is possibly TRBD2 (7 bases). The V end was cut by 7 bases, the J end by 8 bases, with 21 bases between. From germline, CDR1 is MNHNS and CDR2 SASEGT. The CDR3 sequence is 15 residues long. CDR3 bases: TGTGCCAGCACCAAATTACCGGAGGGGGGGCATGAGCAGTTCTTC. This codes for CASTKLPEGGHEQFF.

V and J are TRBV5-4 and TRBJ1-2; maybe TRBD1 (6 bases). The CDR3 contains 15 residues. From germline, CDR1 is SGHNT and CDR2 YYREEE (reference sequence). Trimming left V 1 base short and J 8 bases short, with 18 bases between. CDR3 nucleotide sequence: TGTGCCAGCAGCTTGAAGAACAGGGACGGCAACGGCTACACCTTC. Its translation: CASSLKNRDGNGYTF.

This chain links TRBV25-1 with TRBJ2-5; tentatively, D is TRBD2 (5 bases). The CDR3 covers 16 residues. Looked up from germline, CDR1 is MGHDK and CDR2 is SYGVNS. V was cut by 1 base and J by 4 bases, with 16 bases left in between. CDR3 residues: CASSELGRGSGETQYF. The CDR3 DNA is TGTGCCAGCAGTGAATTGGGTCGAGGGAGCGGAGAGACCCAGTACTTC.

The chain carries TRBV30 and TRBJ2-1; D unclear. Per germline, CDR1 GTSNPN and CDR2 SVGIG (reference sequence). The CDR3 totals 18 residues. V was clipped by 1 base and J by 5 bases, with 24 bases between them. The CDR3 DNA follows: TGTGCCTGGAGTGAGGAGACGCCCGCCGACCTCTGGGACAATGAGCAGTTCTTC. Its protein is CAWSEETPADLWDNEQFF.

The V gene is TRBV15, the J gene TRBJ1-2; D gene ambiguous. This CDR3 comprises 15 residues. V lost 3 bases and J 3 bases, leaving 14 bases between the germline ends. Germline CDR1 and CDR2: LNHNV and YYDKDF (reference sequence). The CDR3 sequence: CATSRKPRGYYGYTF. The DNA for the CDR3 is TGTGCCACCAGCAGGAAACCCCGGGGATACTATGGCTACACCTTC.

The chain carries TRBV7-3 and TRBJ2-1; tentative D call: TRBD2 (6 bases). The V and J ends lost 8 bases and 12 bases respectively, with 20 bases between them. CDR1 is SGHTA and CDR2 is FQGTGA in the germline V gene. There are 13 residues in the CDR3. The CDR3 region has the DNA TGTGCCAGCTCAGCGGAGGGGACCACGAGGCAGTTCTTC. Amino acid sequence: CASSAEGTTRQFF. The full variable domain, rest sourced from reference TRBV7-3 and TRBJ2-1, is GAGVSQTPSNKVTEKGKYVELRCDPISGHTALYWYRQSLGQGPEFLIYFQGTGAADDSGLPNDRFFAVRPEGSVSTLKIQRTERGDSAVYLCASSAEGTTRQFFGPGTRLTVL.

This clone was recorded once. The gene calls are TRBV7-9 and TRBJ2-1; 8 bases line up with TRBD2. Germline-derived CDR1 and CDR2 are SEHNR and FQNEAQ (reference sequence). V was clipped by 7 bases and J by 0 bases; unmatched bases: 8. The CDR3 consists of 16 residues. Written as DNA, the CDR3 is TGTGCCAGCACCCGGGGGAGCGGGAGCTCCTACAATGAGCAGTTCTTC. As protein: CASTRGSGSSYNEQFF.

The chain links TRBV4-1 to TRBJ2-5; 8 bases map to TRBD1. The CDR3 extends over 16 amino acids. Germline V gene lookup returns CDR1 MGHRA and CDR2 YSYEKL. V lost 4 bases, J lost 5 bases, and 12 bases stayed unmatched. CDR3 loop: CASSRTGSPSRETQYF. The CDR3 bases are TGCGCCAGCAGCCGGACAGGGAGTCCATCTCGGGAGACCCAGTACTTC.

This chain connects TRBV2 to TRBJ1-2; a possible D gene is TRBD1 (5 bases). V was cut by 4 bases and J by 5 bases, with 5 bases left in between. The CDR3 runs 11 residues. Germline V gene sequence: CDR1 SNHLY, CDR2 FYNNEI. The CDR3 nucleotides are TGTGCCAGCAGTGCAGGGTATGGCTACACCTTC. It codes for CASSAGYGYTF.

This clone showed up just once. The gene calls are TRBV11-2 and TRBJ2-5, with TRBD1 matching over 7 bases. The CDR3 covers 15 residues. Trimming removed 6 bases from V and 4 bases from J; junction bases left unmatched: 11. Germline V gene data show CDR1 as SGHAT and CDR2 as FQNNGV. This CDR3 is CASRGTQGSRETQYF. CDR3 DNA sequence: TGTGCCAGCAGGGGAACACAGGGGTCCAGAGAGACCCAGTACTTC.

V is TRBV10-3 and J is TRBJ1-2; 9 bases map to TRBD1. The CDR3 is made up of 13 amino acids. Trimming cost V 10 bases and J 6 bases; bases outside gene matches: 9. CDR1 and CDR2 from the germline V gene are ENHRY and SYGVKD. CDR3 DNA: TGTGCCACCGCTCCCGGGACAGGGAATGGCTACACCTTC. As protein: CATAPGTGNGYTF.

The chain recombines TRBV10-3 with TRBJ1-3; 7 positions match TRBD1. The V segment lost 6 bases and the J segment 0 bases; nucleotides outside the gene matches: 14. This CDR3 spans 18 amino acids. Germline V gene sequence: CDR1 ENHRY, CDR2 SYGVKD. DNA for the CDR3: TGTGCCATCAGCGTCAACCGGGACAGCTACTACTCTGGAAACACCATATATTTT. As protein: CAISVNRDSYYSGNTIYF.

The V gene is TRBV6-6, the J gene TRBJ1-5, with 7 bases lining up with TRBD1. Germline V gene data show CDR1 as MNHNY and CDR2 as SVGAGI (reference sequence). Germline trimming cut 6 bases from V and 0 bases from J; bases unmatched to any gene: 5. The CDR3 covers 15 residues. The chain's CDR3 is CASRMGQNSNQPQHF. Written as DNA, the CDR3 is TGTGCCAGCAGAATGGGACAGAATAGCAATCAGCCCCAGCATTTT.

The V call is TRBV18, the J call TRBJ1-2; D is unclear. The length of the CDR3 is 14 residues. Between the trimmed V and J ends, which lost 6 bases and 5 bases, there was a span of 16 bases. CDR1 is KGHSH, CDR2 LQKENI, per germline. CDR3 amino acids: CASSGTPTFYGYTF. CDR3 nucleotide sequence: TGTGCCAGCTCGGGCACCCCGACCTTTTATGGCTACACCTTC.

This sequence joins TRBV2 and TRBJ2-5, with a weak D call TRBD2 (6 bases). Germline V gene sequence: CDR1 SNHLY, CDR2 FYNNEI. The V and J ends lost 9 bases and 4 bases respectively, with 12 bases between them. The CDR3 covers 12 residues. In nucleotides, the CDR3 is TGTGCCAGTCTATCTAGCGCAGAGACCCAGTACTTC. Protein sequence: CASLSSAETQYF.

The chain combines TRBV27 with TRBJ1-5, with TRBD1 as a possible D gene (5 bases). CDR3 size: 13 residues. V shed 8 bases and J shed 3 bases, with 11 bases lying between them. Germline V lookup: CDR1 MNHEY, CDR2 SMNVEV (reference sequence). CDR3: CASGRGINQPQHF. Written as DNA, the CDR3 is TGTGCCAGCGGTCGGGGGATCAATCAGCCCCAGCATTTT.

The gene calls are TRBV25-1 and TRBJ2-3, with D possibly being TRBD1 (5 bases). CDR1 is MGHDK and CDR2 is SYGVNS in the germline V gene. CDR3 size: 15 residues. V was pared by 3 bases and J by 4 bases, with 14 bases between. For the CDR3, the DNA is TGTGCCAGCAGTGATATGCAGGGCTCTTCAGATACGCAGTATTTT. Translation gives CASSDMQGSSDTQYF.

V usage is TRBV27 and J usage is TRBJ2-7; 10 positions agree with TRBD2. This CDR3 has 14 amino acids. CDR1 MNHEY and CDR2 SMNVEV come from the germline V gene (reference sequence). With 4 bases clipped from V and 6 bases from J, the junction kept 6 bases outside the gene matches. CDR3 bases: TGTGCCAGCAGTTATAGCGGGAGGTTGAGCGAGCAGTACTTC. Translating gives CASSYSGRLSEQYF.

A remark on this clone: At one boundary the junction diverges from the germline segment, which might be a read error. The chain employs TRBV7-7 and TRBJ2-3; 8 positions match TRBD1. The length of the CDR3 is 16 residues. The germline V gene encodes CDR1 SSHAT and CDR2 FNYEAQ (reference sequence). The DNA of the CDR3 is TGTGCTAGCAGCTTAGGATCGGGACAGGGCACAGATACGCAGTATTTT. It yields the protein CASSLGSGQGTDTQYF.

The chain uses TRBV5-4 and TRBJ1-1, with TRBD1 as a possible D gene (6 bases). Trimming left V 4 bases short and J 1 base short, with 14 bases between. Germline CDR1 and CDR2: SGHNT and YYREEE (reference sequence). This CDR3 comprises 15 residues. CDR3 in amino acids: CASSLGQWANTEAFF. CDR3 DNA sequence: TGTGCCAGCAGCCTAGGACAGTGGGCGAACACTGAAGCTTTCTTT.

V is TRBV7-3 and J is TRBJ1-2, with 8 bases lining up with TRBD1. The CDR3 has 13 residues. J gave up 8 bases and V 5 bases, and 7 bases lay outside the gene matches. Germline values: CDR1 SGHTA, CDR2 FQGTGA. The DNA of the CDR3 is TGTGCCAGCAGCCCCGACAGGGGAGTAGGCTACACCTTC. This translates into CASSPDRGVGYTF.

The genes are TRBV15 and TRBJ1-5; no firm D call. V lost 0 bases and J lost 8, with 14 bases in between. This CDR3 has 15 amino acids. Per the germline V gene, CDR1 is LNHNV and CDR2 is YYDKDF (reference sequence). The CDR3 region has the DNA TGTGCCACCAGCAGAGAGGCCTCTCCCGGGGAGCCCCAGCATTTT. This sequence encodes CATSREASPGEPQHF.

This clone was picked up a small number of times. The V gene is TRBV2, the J gene TRBJ1-2, with D unclear. The CDR3 runs to 15 residues. The V end was cut by 6 bases, the J end by 6 bases, with 20 bases between. CDR1 SNHLY and CDR2 FYNNEI come from the germline V gene. The CDR3 is CASRHIRNGQDGYTF. CDR3 DNA: TGTGCCAGCAGGCATATAAGAAACGGTCAGGATGGCTACACCTTC.

The count of this clone is one. The CDR3: CASSLLGQGGAPDTQYF. DNA for the CDR3: TGCGCCAGCAGCCTCCTCGGACAGGGAGGGGCACCAGATACGCAGTATTTT. This sequence joins TRBV5-1 and TRBJ2-3; TRBD1 might be the D (8 bases). The CDR3 covers 17 residues. The V end was cut by 4 bases, the J end by 4 bases, with 22 bases between. Germline V gives CDR1 SGHRS, CDR2 YFSETQ.